This T cell receptor beta chain was profiled in a study of T-cell memory formation after mild COVID-19. Overall study context: Each donor largely had its own TCR clusters.

Note on this clonotype: The target antigen is unknown.

Study findings and constraints: Whether day 37 second-wave clones are SARS-CoV-2-specific was not confirmed. Within pre-infection memory, some responding clones were found, suggesting cross-reactive memory joined.

The length of the CDR3 is 14 residues. V lost 3 bases, J lost 0 bases, and 8 bases lay in between. Constant-segment primers were used for 5'RACE, and the resulting TCR alpha and TCR beta cDNA libraries carried sample barcodes and UMIs. TCRdb reprocessed the 5' RACE reads with MiXCR, giving one entry per CDR3 protein. This repertoire shows 50,000 or so distinct CDR3 sequences, more than 9% found once; its top ten account for about 25%. Material for sequencing was PBMCs or a T cell subset sorted from them (not recorded which). This TCR was sampled from a man aged 18 to 30 who had mild COVID-19 (a few samples of this study predate the infection). Cell type and time point are not known. The rearrangement links TRBV12-3 or TRBV12-4 to TRBJ1-2; D is ambiguous. The CDR3 loop is CASSLASANYGYTF. In DNA, the CDR3 is TGTGCCAGCAGTTTGGCTTCGGCTAACTATGGCTACACCTTC.